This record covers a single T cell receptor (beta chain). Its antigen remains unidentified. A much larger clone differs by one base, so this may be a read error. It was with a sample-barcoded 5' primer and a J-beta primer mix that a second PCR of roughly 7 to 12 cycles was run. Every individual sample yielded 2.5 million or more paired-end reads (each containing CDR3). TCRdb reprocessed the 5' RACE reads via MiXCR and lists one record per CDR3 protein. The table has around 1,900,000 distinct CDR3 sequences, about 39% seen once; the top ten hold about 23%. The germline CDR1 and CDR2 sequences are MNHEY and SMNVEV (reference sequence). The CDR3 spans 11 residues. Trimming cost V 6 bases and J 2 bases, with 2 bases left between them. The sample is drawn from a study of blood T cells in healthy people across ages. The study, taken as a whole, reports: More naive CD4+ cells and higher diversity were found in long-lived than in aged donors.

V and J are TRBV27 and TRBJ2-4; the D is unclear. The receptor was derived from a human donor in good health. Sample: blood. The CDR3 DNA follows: TGTGCCAGCAGAACCAAAAACATTCAGTACTTC. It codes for CASRTKNIQYF.